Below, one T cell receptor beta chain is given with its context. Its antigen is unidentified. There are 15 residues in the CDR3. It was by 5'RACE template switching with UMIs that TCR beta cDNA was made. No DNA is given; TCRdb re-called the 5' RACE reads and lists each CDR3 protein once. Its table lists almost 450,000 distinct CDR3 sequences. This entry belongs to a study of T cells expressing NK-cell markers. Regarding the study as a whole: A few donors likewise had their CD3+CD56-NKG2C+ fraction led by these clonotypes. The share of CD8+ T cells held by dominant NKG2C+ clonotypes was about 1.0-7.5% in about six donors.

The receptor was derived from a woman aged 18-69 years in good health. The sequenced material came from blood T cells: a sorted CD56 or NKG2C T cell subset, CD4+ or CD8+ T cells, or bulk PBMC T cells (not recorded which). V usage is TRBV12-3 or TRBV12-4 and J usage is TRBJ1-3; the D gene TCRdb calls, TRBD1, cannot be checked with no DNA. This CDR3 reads CASSPPGKTGNTIYF.